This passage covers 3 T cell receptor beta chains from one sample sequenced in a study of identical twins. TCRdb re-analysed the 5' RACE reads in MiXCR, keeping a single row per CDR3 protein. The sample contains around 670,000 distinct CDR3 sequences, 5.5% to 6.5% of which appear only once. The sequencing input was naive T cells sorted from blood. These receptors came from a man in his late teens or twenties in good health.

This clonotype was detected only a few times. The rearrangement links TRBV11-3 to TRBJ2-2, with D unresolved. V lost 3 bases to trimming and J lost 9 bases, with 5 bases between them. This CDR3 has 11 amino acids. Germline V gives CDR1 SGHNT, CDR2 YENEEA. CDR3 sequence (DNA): TGTGCCAGCAGCTTTATCAGGGAGCTGTTTTTT. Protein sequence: CASSFIRELFF.

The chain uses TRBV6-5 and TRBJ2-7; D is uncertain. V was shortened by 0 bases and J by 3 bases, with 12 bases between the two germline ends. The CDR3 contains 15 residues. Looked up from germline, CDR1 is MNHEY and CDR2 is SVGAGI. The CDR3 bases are TGTGCCAGCAGTTACTCACCTAGTCCACTCTACGAGCAGTACGTC. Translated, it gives CASSYSPSPLYEQYV.

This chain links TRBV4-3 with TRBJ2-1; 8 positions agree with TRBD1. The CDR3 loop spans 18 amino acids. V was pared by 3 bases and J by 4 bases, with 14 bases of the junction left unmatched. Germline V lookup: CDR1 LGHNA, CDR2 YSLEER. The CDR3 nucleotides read TGCGCCAGCAGCCACGCTGCCGAAGGGGACAGGAGTTACAATGAGCAGTTCTTC. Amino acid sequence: CASSHAAEGDRSYNEQFF.